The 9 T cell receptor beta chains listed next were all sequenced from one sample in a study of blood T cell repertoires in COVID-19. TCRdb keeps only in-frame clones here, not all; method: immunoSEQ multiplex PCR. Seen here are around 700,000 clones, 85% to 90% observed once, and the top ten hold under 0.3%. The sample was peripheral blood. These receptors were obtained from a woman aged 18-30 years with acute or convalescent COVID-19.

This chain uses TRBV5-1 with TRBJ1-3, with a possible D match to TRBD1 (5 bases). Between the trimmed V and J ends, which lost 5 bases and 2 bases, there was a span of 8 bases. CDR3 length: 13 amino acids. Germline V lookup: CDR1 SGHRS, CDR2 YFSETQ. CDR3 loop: CASRTATGNTIYF. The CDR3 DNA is TGCGCCAGCAGGACAGCTACTGGAAACACCATATATTTT. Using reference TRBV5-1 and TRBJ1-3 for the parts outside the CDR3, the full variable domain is KAGVTQTPRYLIKTRGQQVTLSCSPISGHRSVSWYQQTPGQGLQFLFEYFSETQRNKGNFPGRFSGRQFSNSRSEMNVSTLELGDSALYLCASRTATGNTIYFGEGSWLTVV.

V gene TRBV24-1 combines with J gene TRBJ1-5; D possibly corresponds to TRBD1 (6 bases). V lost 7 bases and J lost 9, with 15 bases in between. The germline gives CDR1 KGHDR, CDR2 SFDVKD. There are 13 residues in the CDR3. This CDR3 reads CATRGHRGTPQHF. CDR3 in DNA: TGTGCCACCAGGGGACACCGAGGGACGCCCCAGCATTTT.

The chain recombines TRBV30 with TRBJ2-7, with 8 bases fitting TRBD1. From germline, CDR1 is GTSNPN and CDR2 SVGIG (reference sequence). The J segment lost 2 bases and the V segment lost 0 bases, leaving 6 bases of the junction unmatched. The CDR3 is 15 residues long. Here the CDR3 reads CAWSVQGEYTYEQYF. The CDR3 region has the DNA TGTGCCTGGAGTGTACAGGGGGAGTACACCTACGAGCAGTACTTC.

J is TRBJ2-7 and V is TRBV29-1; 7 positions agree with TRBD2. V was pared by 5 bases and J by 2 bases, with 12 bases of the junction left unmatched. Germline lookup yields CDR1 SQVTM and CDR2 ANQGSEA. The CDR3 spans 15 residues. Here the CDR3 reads CSVRSAGVGPYEQYF. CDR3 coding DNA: TGCAGCGTTAGAAGCGCGGGGGTTGGTCCCTACGAGCAGTACTTC.

The CDR3 spells CASSFGGGGTDTQYF. The CDR3 coding sequence is TGTGCCAGCAGCTTCGGCGGGGGTGGCACAGATACGCAGTATTTT. The chain has TRBV11-1 and TRBJ2-3; 7 nucleotides agree with TRBD2. CDR3 length equals 15 residues. CDR1 SGHAT and CDR2 FQDESV come from the germline V gene (reference sequence). V lost 3 bases to trimming and J lost 1 base; unmatched junction nucleotides: 4. Full variable domain (remainder filled in from reference TRBV11-1 and TRBJ2-3): EAEVAQSPRYKITEKSQAVAFWCDPISGHATLYWYRQILGQGPELLVQFQDESVVDDSQLPKDRFSAERLKGVDSTLKIQPAELGDSAMYLCASSFGGGGTDTQYFGPGTRLTVL.

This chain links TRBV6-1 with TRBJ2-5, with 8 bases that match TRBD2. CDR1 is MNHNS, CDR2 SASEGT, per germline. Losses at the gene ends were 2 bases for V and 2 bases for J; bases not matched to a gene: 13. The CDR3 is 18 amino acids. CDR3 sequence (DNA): TGTGCCAGCAGTGAAAGAGGATACAGCGGGGGACCACAAGAGACCCAGTACTTC. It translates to CASSERGYSGGPQETQYF.

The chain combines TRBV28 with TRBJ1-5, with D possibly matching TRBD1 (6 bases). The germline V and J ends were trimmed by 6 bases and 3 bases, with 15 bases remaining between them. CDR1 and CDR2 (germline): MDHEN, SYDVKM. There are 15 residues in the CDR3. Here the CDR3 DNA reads TGTGCCAGCAGCCGCGGGGGCTTGAACAATCAGCCCCAGCATTTT. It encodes CASSRGGLNNQPQHF.

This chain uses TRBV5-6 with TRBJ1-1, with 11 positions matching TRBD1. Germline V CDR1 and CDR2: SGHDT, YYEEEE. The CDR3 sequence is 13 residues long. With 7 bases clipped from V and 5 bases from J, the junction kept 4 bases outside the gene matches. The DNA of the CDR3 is TGTGCCAGCGGACAGGGGGCCGGGACTGAAGCTTTCTTT. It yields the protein CASGQGAGTEAFF.

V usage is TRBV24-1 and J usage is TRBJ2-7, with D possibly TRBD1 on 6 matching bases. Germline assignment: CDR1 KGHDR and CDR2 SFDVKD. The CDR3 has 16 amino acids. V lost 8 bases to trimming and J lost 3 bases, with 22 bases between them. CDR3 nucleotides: TGTGCCACCAAAACAGGGCGCACTCACTATGTCTACGAGCAGTACTTC. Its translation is CATKTGRTHYVYEQYF.